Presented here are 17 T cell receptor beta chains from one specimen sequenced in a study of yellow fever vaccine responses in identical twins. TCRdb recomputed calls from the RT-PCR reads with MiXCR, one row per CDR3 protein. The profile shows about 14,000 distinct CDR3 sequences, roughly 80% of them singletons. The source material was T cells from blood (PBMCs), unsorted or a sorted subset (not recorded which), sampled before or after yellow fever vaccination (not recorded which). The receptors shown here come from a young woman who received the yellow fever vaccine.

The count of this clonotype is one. The CDR3 reads CASSPGQAYGYTF. CDR3 bases: TGTGCCAGCTCACCAGGACAGGCCTATGGCTACACCTTC. V is TRBV18 and J is TRBJ1-2, with 7 bases aligning to TRBD1. Germline V gene sequence: CDR1 KGHSH, CDR2 LQKENI. The CDR3 extends over 13 amino acids. The junction had 1 base not matched to a gene; V was cut back by 2 bases and J by 4 bases.

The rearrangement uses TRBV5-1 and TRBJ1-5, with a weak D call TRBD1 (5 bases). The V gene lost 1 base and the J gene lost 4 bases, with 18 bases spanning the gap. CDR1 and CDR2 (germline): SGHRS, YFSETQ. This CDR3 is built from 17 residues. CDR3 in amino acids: CASSLFAGCLGNQPQHF. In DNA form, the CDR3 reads TGCGCCAGCAGCTTGTTCGCAGGGTGTTTAGGTAATCAGCCCCAGCATTTT.

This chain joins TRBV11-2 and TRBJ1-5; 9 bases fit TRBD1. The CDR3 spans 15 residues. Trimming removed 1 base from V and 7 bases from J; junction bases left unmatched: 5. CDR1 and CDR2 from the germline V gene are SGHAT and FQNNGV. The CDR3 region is CASSLVTGGGQPQHF. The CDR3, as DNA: TGTGCCAGCAGCTTAGTAACAGGGGGCGGGCAGCCCCAGCATTTT.

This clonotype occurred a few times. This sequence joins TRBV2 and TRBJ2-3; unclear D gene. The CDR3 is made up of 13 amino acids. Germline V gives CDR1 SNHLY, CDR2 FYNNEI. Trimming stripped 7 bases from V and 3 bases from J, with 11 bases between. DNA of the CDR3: TGTGCCAGCACCACAGAACAGACAGATACGCAGTATTTT. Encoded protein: CASTTEQTDTQYF.

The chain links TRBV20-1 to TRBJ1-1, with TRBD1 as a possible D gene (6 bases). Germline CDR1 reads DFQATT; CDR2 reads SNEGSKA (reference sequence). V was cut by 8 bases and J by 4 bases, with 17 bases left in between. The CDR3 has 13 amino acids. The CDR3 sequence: CSPTRKGGTEAFF. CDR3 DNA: TGCAGTCCAACCCGAAAAGGGGGCACTGAAGCTTTCTTT.

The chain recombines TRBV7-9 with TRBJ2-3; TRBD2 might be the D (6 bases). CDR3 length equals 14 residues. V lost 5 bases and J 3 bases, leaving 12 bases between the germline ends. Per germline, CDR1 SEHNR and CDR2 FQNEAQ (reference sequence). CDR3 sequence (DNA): TGTGCCAGCAGCCCTGGCGGGGCTACAGATACGCAGTATTTT. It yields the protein CASSPGGATDTQYF.

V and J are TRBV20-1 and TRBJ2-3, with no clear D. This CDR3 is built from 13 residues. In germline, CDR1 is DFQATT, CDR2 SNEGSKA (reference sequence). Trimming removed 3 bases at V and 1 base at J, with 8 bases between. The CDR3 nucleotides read TGCAGTGCTAGTAACATTGGCACAGATACGCAGTATTTT. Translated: CSASNIGTDTQYF.

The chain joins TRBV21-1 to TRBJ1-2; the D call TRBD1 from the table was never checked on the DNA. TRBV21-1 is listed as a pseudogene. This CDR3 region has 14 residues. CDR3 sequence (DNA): TGTGCCAGCAGCAAACAGGGACGGGACTATGGCTACACCTTC. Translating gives CASSKQGRDYGYTF.

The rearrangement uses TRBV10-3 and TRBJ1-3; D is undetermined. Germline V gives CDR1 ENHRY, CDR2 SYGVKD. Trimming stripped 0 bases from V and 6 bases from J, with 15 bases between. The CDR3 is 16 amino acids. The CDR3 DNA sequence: TGTGCCATCAGTGAGTCGAACGTAGCGACTAAAAACACCATATATTTT. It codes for CAISESNVATKNTIYF.

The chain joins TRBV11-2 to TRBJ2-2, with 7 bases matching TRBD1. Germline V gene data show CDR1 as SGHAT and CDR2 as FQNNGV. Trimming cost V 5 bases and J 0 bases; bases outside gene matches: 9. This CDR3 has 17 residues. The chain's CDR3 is CASSPRGLGANTGELFF. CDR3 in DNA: TGTGCCAGCAGCCCTAGGGGGCTGGGCGCGAACACCGGGGAGCTGTTTTTT.

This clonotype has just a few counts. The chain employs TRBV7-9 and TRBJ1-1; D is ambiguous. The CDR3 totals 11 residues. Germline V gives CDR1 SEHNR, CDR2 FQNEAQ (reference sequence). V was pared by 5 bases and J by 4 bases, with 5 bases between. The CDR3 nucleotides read TGTGCCAGCAGCCTTCTCACTGAAGCTTTCTTT. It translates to CASSLLTEAFF.

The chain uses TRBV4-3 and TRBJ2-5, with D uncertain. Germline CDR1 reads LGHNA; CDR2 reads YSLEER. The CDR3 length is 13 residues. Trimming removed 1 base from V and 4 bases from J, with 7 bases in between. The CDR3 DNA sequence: TGCGCCAGCAGCCAAGTAAGGTTAGAGACCCAGTACTTC. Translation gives CASSQVRLETQYF.

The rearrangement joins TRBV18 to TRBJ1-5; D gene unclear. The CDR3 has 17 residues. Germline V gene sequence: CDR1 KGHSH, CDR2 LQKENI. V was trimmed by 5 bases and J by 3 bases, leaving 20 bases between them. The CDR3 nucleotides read TGTGCCAGCTCAGCCTATAACGACCGGCCACCCAATCAGCCCCAGCATTTT. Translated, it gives CASSAYNDRPPNQPQHF.

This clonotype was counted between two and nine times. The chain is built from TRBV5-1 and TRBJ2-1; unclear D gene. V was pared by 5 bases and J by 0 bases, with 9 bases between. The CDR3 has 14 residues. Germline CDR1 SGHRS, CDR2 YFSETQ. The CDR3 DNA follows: TGCGCCAGCAGAGTAGCTGGCTCCTACAATGAGCAGTTCTTC. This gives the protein CASRVAGSYNEQFF.

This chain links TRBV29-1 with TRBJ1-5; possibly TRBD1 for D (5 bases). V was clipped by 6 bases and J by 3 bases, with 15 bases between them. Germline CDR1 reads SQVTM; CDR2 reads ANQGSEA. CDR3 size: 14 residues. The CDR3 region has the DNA TGCAGCGTGACAATGGGGGGAGACAATCAGCCCCAGCATTTT. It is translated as CSVTMGGDNQPQHF.

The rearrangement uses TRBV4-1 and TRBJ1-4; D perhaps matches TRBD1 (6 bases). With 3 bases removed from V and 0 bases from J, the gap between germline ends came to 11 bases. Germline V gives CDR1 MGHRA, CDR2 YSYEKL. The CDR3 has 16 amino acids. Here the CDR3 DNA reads TGCGCCAGCAGCCATAGGACAGCTACAACTAATGAAAAACTGTTTTTT. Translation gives CASSHRTATTNEKLFF.

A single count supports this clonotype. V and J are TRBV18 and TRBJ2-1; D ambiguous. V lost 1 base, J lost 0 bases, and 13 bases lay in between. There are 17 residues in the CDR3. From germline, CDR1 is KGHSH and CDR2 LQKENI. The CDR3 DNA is TGTGCCAGCTCACCACGGTTTCGATCAACCTCCTACAATGAGCAGTTCTTC. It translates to CASSPRFRSTSYNEQFF.